This TCR beta chain is from a study of T-cell memory formation after mild COVID-19. General study findings and limits: Chiefly within CM and EM were the contracting CD4+ clones; CD8+ ones were within EMRA. Second-wave clones peaking on day 37 lacked confirmed SARS-CoV-2 specificity. Pre-infection memory showed some responding clones, and this suggested that cross-reactive memory joined.

One entry per CDR3 protein, called by TCRdb with MiXCR from the 5' RACE reads. The data hold about 100,000 distinct CDR3 sequences, with over 15% observed a single time. On this clonotype itself: Its antigen is unknown.

CDR1 is SGHDN, CDR2 FVKESK, per germline. The CDR3 consists of 15 residues. With 3 bases clipped from V and 9 bases from J, the junction kept 11 bases outside the gene matches. The receptor was derived from a man aged 18 to 30 who had mild COVID-19 (a few samples of this study predate the infection). Cell type and time point are not known. This chain uses TRBV14 with TRBJ2-1; 7 nucleotides line up with TRBD2. Input material: PBMCs or a T cell subset sorted from them (not recorded which). CDR3 sequence: CASSHTSDLQSEQFF. The CDR3 DNA reads TGTGCCAGCAGCCACACTAGCGATTTACAATCTGAGCAGTTCTTC.